This T cell receptor beta chain was identified in a study of cytomegalovirus exposure and HLA in healthy donors. Study-wide findings and caveats: First-cohort TCR clusters tended to co-occur in the approximately 110 validation repertoires, a later analysis found. Most TCR sequences showed up rarely, but some public TCRs showed up in many donors. Cytomegalovirus association was assigned to about 150 TCR beta chains. Reports described diagnosis of cytomegalovirus status by the classifier as highly specific and sensitive.

A word on this clone: Its antigen remains unknown. The same CDR3 can be traced to other DNA sequences in this sample.

Using immunoSEQ multiplex PCR, the repertoire was profiled, and TCRdb retains in-frame clones only, with some absent. Of about 49,000 clones listed, roughly 92% are singletons. J gave up 7 bases and V 4 bases, and 5 bases lay outside the gene matches. Germline V lookup: CDR1 SGHRS, CDR2 YFSETQ. The CDR3 covers 14 residues. The V gene is TRBV5-1, the J gene TRBJ1-4; 9 bases agree with TRBD1. Sequencing input: PBMCs. The receptor's source is a man aged 18 to 29 in good health and CMV-seronegative. The CDR3: CASSPGQGGEKLFF. The CDR3 DNA reads TGCGCCAGCAGCCCGGGACAGGGCGGTGAAAAACTGTTTTTT.